A single sample gave rise to the 2 T cell receptor beta chains below, sequenced in a study of T cell repertoires in cytomegalovirus infection. Their recognized antigens are unknown. TCRdb redid the calling of the reads with MiXCR, one entry per CDR3 protein. The data hold about 700,000 distinct CDR3 sequences, with approximately 33% observed a single time. Sequencing was performed on cultured PBMCs, taken from culture after CMV antigen stimulation. These receptors originate from a human donor in good health (CMV status not recorded). Some clones in this sample may be carry-over from other donors' samples.

The table lists this clonotype with a few counts. V is TRBV29-1 and J is TRBJ2-2; D gene unclear. Germline V gene data show CDR1 as SQVTM and CDR2 as ANQGSEA. CDR3 length equals 12 residues. V was trimmed by 2 bases and J by 5 bases, leaving 6 bases between them. The CDR3, as DNA: TGCAGCGTTGAAATCGGGACCGGGGAGCTGTTTTTT. Its protein product is CSVEIGTGELFF.

The chain employs TRBV18 and TRBJ1-2; D uncertain. The length of the CDR3 is 15 residues. The V gene lost 3 bases and the J gene lost 2 bases, with 13 bases spanning the gap. In germline, CDR1 is KGHSH, CDR2 LQKENI. CDR3: CASSPSLDVNYGYTF. Written as DNA, the CDR3 is TGTGCCAGCTCACCTTCTCTGGACGTCAACTATGGCTACACCTTC.